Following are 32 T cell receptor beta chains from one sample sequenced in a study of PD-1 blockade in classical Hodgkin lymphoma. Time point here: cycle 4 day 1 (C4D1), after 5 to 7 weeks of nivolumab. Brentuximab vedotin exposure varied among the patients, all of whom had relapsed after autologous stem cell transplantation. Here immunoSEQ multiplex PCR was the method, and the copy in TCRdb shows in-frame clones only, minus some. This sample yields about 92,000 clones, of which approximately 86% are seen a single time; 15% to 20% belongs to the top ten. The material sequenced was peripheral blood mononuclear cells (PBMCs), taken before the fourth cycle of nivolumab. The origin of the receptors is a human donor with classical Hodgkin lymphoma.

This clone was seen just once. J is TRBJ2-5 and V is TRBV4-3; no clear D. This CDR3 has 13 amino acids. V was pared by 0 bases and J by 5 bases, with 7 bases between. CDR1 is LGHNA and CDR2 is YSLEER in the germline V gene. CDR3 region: CASSQEGWETQYF. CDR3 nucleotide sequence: TGCGCCAGCAGCCAAGAGGGATGGGAGACCCAGTACTTC.

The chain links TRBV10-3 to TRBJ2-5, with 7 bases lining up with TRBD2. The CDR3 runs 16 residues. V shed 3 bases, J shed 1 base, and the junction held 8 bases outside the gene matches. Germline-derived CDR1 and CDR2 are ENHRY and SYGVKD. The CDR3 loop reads CAISDQEGGLQETQYF. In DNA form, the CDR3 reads TGTGCCATCAGTGATCAAGAGGGAGGGCTCCAAGAGACCCAGTACTTC.

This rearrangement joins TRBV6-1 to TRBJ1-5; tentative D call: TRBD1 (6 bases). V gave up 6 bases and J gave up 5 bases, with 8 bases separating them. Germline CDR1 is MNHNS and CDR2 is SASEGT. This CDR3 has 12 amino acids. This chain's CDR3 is CASRAGDQPQHF. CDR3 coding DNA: TGTGCCAGCAGGGCAGGGGATCAGCCCCAGCATTTT.

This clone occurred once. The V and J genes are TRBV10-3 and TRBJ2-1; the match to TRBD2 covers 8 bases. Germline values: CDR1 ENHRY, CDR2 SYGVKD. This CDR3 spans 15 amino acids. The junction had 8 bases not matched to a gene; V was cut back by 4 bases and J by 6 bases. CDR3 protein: CAISAGTREINEQFF. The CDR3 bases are TGTGCCATCAGTGCCGGGACTAGGGAGATCAATGAGCAGTTCTTC.

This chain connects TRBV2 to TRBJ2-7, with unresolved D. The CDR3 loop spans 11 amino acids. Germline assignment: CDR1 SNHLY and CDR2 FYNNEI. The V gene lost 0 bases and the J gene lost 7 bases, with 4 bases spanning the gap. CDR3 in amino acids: CASSEAEEQYF. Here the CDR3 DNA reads TGTGCCAGCAGTGAAGCGGAGGAGCAGTACTTC.

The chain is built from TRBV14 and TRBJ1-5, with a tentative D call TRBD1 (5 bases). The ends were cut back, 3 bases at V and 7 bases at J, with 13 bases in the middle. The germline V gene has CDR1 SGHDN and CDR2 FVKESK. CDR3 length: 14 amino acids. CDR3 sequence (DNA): TGTGCCAGCAGCCATGGCGGGGCGGGACAGCCCCAGCATTTT. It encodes CASSHGGAGQPQHF.

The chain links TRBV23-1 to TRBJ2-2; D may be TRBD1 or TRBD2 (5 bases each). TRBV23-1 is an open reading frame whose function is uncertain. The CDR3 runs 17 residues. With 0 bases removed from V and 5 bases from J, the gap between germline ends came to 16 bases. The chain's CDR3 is CASSQSPQGEGTGELFF. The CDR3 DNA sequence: TGCGCCAGCAGTCAATCTCCCCAGGGAGAGGGAACCGGGGAGCTGTTTTTT.

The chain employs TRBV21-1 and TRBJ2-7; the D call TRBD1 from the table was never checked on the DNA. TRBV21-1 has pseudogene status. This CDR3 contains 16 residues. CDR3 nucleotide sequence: TGTGCCAGCAGCAAAGGGGGACACATAAGTCTTTACGAGCAGTACTTC. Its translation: CASSKGGHISLYEQYF.

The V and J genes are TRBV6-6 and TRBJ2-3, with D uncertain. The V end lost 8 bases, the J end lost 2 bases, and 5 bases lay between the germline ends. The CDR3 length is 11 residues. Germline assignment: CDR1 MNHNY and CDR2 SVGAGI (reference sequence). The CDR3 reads CASAFTDTQYF. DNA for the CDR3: TGTGCCAGCGCTTTCACAGATACGCAGTATTTT.

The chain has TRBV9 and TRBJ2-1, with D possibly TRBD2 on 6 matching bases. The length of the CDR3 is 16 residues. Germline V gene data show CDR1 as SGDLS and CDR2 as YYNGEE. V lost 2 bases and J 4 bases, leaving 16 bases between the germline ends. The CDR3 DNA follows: TGTGCCAGCAGCGTGGGGCGGGACCCCTCATACAATGAGCAGTTCTTC. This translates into CASSVGRDPSYNEQFF.

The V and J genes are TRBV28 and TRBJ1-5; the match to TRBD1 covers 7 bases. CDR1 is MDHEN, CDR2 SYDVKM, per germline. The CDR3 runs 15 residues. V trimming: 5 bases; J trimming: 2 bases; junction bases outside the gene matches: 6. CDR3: CASSTDRAGNQPQHF. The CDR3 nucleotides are TGTGCCAGCAGTACCGACAGGGCAGGCAATCAGCCCCAGCATTTT.

CDR3 protein: CASRRVGRETQYF. The CDR3 nucleotides are TGTGCCAGTAGGCGGGTGGGCAGGGAGACCCAGTACTTC. This chain links TRBV19 with TRBJ2-5; TRBD2 is a possible D gene (5 bases). This CDR3 spans 13 amino acids. In germline, CDR1 is LNHDA, CDR2 SQIVND (reference sequence). V dropped 6 bases and J dropped 5 bases, with 13 bases sitting between them.

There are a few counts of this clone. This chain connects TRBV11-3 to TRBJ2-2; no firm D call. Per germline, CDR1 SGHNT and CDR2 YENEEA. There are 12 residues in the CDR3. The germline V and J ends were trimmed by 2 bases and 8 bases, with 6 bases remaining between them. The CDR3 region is CASSLRIGELFF. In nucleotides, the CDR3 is TGTGCCAGCAGCTTACGAATTGGGGAGCTGTTTTTT.

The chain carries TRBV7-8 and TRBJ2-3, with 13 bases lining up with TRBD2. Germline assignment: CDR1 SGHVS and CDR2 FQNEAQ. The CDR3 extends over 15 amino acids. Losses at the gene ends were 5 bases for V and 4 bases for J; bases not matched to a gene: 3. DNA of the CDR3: TGTGCCAGCAGCCCTACTAGCGGGAGGGCAGATACGCAGTATTTT. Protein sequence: CASSPTSGRADTQYF.

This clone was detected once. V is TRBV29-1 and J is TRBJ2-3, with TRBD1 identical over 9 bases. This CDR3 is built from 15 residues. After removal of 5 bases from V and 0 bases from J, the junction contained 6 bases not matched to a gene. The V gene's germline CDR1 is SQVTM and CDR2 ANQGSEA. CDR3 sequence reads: CSVPSGTGSTDTQYF. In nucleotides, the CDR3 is TGCAGCGTTCCCTCGGGGACAGGGAGCACAGATACGCAGTATTTT.

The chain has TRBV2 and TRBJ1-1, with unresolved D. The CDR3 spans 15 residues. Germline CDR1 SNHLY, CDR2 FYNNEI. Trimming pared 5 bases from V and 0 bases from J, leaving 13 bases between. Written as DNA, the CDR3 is TGTGCCAGCAGTCCCCGGCCTGCAATGAACACTGAAGCTTTCTTT. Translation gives CASSPRPAMNTEAFF.

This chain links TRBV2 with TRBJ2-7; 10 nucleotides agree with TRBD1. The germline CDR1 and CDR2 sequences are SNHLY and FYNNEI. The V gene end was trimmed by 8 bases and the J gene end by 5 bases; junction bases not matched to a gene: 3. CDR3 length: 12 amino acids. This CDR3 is CASSGTGDEQYF. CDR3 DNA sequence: TGTGCCAGCTCAGGGACAGGGGACGAGCAGTACTTC. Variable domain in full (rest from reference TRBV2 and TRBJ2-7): EPEVTQTPSHQVTQMGQEVILRCVPISNHLYFYWYRQILGQKVEFLVSFYNNEISEKSEIFDDQFSVERPDGSNFTLKIRSTKLEDSAMYFCASSGTGDEQYFGPGTRLTVT.

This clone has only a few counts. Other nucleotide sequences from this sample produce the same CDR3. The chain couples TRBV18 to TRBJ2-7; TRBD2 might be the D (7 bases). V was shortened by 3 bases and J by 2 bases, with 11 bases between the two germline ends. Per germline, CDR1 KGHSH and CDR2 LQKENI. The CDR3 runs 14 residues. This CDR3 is CASSPGGLPYEQYF. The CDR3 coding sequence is TGTGCCAGCTCACCGGGGGGGCTTCCCTACGAGCAGTACTTC.

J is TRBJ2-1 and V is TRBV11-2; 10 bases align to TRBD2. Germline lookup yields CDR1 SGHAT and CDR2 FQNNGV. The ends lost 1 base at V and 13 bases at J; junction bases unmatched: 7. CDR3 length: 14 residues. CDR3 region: CASSLVTSGTPQFF. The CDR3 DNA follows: TGTGCCAGCAGCTTAGTTACTAGCGGGACTCCACAGTTCTTC. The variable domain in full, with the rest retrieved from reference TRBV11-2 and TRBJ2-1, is EAGVAQSPRYKIIEKRQSVAFWCNPISGHATLYWYQQILGQGPKLLIQFQNNGVVDDSQLPKDRFSAERLKGVDSTLKIQPAKLEDSAVYLCASSLVTSGTPQFFGPGTRLTVL.

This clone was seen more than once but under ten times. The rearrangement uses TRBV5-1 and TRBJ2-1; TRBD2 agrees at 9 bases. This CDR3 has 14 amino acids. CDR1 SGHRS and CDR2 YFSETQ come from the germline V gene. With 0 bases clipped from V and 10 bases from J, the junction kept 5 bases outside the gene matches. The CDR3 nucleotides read TGCGCCAGCAGCTTGGATTCCGGGACTAGCGAGCAGTTCTTC. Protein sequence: CASSLDSGTSEQFF. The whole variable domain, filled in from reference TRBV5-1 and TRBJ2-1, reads KAGVTQTPRYLIKTRGQQVTLSCSPISGHRSVSWYQQTPGQGLQFLFEYFSETQRNKGNFPGRFSGRQFSNSRSEMNVSTLELGDSALYLCASSLDSGTSEQFFGPGTRLTVL.

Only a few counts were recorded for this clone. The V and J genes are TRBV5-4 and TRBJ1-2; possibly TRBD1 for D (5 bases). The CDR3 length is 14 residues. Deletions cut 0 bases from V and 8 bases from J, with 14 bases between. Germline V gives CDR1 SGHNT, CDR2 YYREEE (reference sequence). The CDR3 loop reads CASSLDRQRQGYTF. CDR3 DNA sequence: TGTGCCAGCAGCTTGGACAGGCAGAGGCAGGGCTACACCTTC.

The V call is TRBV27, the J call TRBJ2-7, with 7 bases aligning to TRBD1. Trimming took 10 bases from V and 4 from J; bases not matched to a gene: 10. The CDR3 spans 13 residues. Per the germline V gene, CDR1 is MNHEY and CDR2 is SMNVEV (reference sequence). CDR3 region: CATRPGGIYEQYF. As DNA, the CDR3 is TGTGCCACCCGCCCAGGGGGAATATACGAGCAGTACTTC.

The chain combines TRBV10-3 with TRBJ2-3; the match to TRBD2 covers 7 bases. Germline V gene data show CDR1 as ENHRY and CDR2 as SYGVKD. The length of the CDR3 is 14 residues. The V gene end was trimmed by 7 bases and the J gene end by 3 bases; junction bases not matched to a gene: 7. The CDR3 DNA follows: TGTGCCATCATGTCGGGGGGTGGAACAGATACGCAGTATTTT. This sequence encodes CAIMSGGGTDTQYF.

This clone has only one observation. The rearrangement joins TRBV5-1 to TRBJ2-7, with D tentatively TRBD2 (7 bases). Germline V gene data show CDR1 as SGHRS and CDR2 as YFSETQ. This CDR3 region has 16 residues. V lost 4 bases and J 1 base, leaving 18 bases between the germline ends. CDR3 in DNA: TGCGCCAGCAGCCTGGGAGGGTGGACAGCTTCCTACGAGCAGTACTTC. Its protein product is CASSLGGWTASYEQYF.

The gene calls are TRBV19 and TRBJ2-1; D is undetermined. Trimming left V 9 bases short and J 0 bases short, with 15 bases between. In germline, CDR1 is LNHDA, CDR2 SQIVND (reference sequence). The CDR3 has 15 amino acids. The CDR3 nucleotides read TGTGCCAGCATGGGATGGCGGTCCTCCTACAATGAGCAGTTCTTC. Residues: CASMGWRSSYNEQFF.

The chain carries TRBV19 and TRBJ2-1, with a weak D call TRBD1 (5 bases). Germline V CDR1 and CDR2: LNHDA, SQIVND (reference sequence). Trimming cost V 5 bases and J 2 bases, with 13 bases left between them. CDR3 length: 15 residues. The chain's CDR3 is CASSPSRETYNEQFF. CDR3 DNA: TGTGCCAGTAGTCCCTCCAGGGAAACCTACAATGAGCAGTTCTTC.

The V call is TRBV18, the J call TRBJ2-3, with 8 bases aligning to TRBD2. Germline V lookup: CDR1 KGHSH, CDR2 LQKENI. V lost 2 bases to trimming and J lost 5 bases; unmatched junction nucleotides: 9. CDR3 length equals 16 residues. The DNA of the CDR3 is TGTGCCAGCTCACCATCGGGAGGGGGGTTAGAAGATACGCAGTATTTT. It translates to CASSPSGGGLEDTQYF.

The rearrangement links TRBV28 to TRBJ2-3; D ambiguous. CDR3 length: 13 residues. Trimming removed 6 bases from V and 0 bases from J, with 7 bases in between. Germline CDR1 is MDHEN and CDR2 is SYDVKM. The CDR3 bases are TGTGCCAGCAGATACCCTAGCACAGATACGCAGTATTTT. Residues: CASRYPSTDTQYF.

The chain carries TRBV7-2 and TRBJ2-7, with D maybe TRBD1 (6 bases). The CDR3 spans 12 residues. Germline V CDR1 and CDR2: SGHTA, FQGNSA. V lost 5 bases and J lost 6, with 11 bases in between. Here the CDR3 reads CASSPNRVEQYF. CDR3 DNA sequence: TGTGCCAGCAGCCCAAACAGGGTCGAGCAGTACTTC.

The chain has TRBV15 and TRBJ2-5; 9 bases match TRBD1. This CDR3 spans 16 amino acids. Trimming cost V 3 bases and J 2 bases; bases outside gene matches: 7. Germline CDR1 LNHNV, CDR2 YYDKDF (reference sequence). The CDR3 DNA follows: TGTGCCACCAGCAGCACCTACGGGACAGGGCAAGAGACCCAGTACTTC. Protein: CATSSTYGTGQETQYF.

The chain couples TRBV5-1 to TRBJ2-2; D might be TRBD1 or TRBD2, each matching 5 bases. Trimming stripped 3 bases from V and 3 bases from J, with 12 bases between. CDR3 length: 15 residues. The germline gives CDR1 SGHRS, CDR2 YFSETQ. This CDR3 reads CASSWDGDDTGELFF. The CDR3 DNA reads TGCGCCAGCAGCTGGGACGGTGATGACACCGGGGAGCTGTTTTTT.

CDR3 nucleotides: TGTGCCAGCAGTGAAGACAAACAGGGGAGGGATCAGCCCCAGCATTTT. Protein sequence: CASSEDKQGRDQPQHF. This rearrangement joins TRBV28 to TRBJ1-5, with TRBD1 matching over 7 bases. V was clipped by 5 bases and J by 5 bases; unmatched bases: 12. CDR3 length: 16 residues. Germline CDR1 MDHEN, CDR2 SYDVKM.